The entry that follows covers one T cell receptor beta chain sequence. The antigen is unknown. These data originate in a study of cytomegalovirus exposure and HLA in healthy donors. Study findings and constraints: 16,951 TCR beta sequences were associated with HLA alleles at 0.05 false discovery rate in a later analysis. Most of the TCR beta V segments (in an earlier analysis) were productive either about 87% or about 30% of the time.

The PCR was carried out with 60 Vbeta primers and 13 Jbeta primers. Clones were sequenced by immunoSEQ multiplex PCR, and TCRdb holds only the in-frame ones, with some missing. The sample gives approximately 190,000 clones, 10% to 15% of which show up once; approximately 8.3% is in the top ten. The specimen was PBMCs. The TCR originated in a man aged 45-65 years in good health and CMV-seropositive.

This CDR3 reads CAISEGATGGQETQYF. CDR3 sequence (DNA): TGTGCCATCAGTGAAGGAGCGACAGGGGGACAAGAGACCCAGTACTTC. The chain uses TRBV10-3 and TRBJ2-5; 9 nucleotides align to TRBD1. V lost 3 bases and J lost 2; bases outside the gene matches: 7. The germline gives CDR1 ENHRY, CDR2 SYGVKD. CDR3 length: 16 amino acids.